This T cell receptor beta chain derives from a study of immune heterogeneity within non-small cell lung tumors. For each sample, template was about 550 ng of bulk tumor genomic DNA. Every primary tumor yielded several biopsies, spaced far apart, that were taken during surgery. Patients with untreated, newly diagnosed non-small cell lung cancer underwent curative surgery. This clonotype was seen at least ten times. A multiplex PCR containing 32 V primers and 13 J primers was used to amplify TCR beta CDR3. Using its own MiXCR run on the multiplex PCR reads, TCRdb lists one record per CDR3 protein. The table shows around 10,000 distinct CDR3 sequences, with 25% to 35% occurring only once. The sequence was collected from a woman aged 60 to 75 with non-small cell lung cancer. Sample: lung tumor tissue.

The CDR3, as DNA: TGTGCCAGCAGCTCAAGGACTAGTGGTTTTGGGGAGCAGTTCTTC. Its protein is CASSSRTSGFGEQFF. The V gene is TRBV11-1, the J gene TRBJ2-1; TRBD2 agrees at 7 bases. This CDR3 is built from 15 residues. J was trimmed by 10 bases and V by 4 bases; bases with no gene match: 13. Germline V lookup: CDR1 SGHAT, CDR2 FQDESV (reference sequence).